These 32 T cell receptor beta chains share one sample of origin, sequenced in a study of cytomegalovirus exposure and HLA in healthy donors. The study ran its PCR with 60 Vbeta and 13 Jbeta primers. Method: immunoSEQ multiplex PCR; TCRdb's copy keeps in-frame clones and lacks some. The data contain more than 95,000 clones, over 60% of them singletons. The sample comprised PBMCs. The receptor source for this set is a woman in her 40s in good health and CMV-seronegative.

As for this clone: The junction does not match germline at one end; this may be a read error. This sequence joins TRBV5-6 and TRBJ2-3, with a weak D call TRBD2 (5 bases). CDR3 size: 16 residues. CDR1 and CDR2 (germline): SGHDT, YYEEEE. This CDR3 is CANSLWTSAGADTQYF. In DNA, the CDR3 is TGTGCCAACAGCTTGTGGACTTCAGCAGGTGCAGATACGCAGTATTTT.

This chain connects TRBV6-1 to TRBJ1-2; tentatively, D is TRBD1 (6 bases). Germline loops: CDR1 MNHNS, CDR2 SASEGT. The CDR3 covers 14 residues. V lost 5 bases and J 5 bases, leaving 15 bases between the germline ends. CDR3 sequence: CASSSWTVGYGYTF. The DNA of the CDR3 is TGTGCCAGCAGTTCGTGGACAGTGGGTTATGGCTACACCTTC.

This chain connects TRBV5-4 to TRBJ2-3, with D unclear. The germline V gene encodes CDR1 SGHNT and CDR2 YYREEE (reference sequence). This CDR3 is 12 amino acids long. With 2 bases removed from V and 5 bases from J, the gap between germline ends came to 6 bases. CDR3 region: CASSFPGDTQYF. In DNA, the CDR3 is TGTGCCAGCAGCTTCCCGGGAGATACGCAGTATTTT.

The chain uses TRBV28 and TRBJ2-1; D is perhaps TRBD2 (5 bases). V was pared by 6 bases and J by 4 bases, with 10 bases between. This CDR3 has 13 amino acids. The V gene's germline CDR1 is MDHEN and CDR2 SYDVKM. CDR3 sequence (DNA): TGTGCCAGCAGACTAGACCCATACAATGAGCAGTTCTTC. It translates to CASRLDPYNEQFF. Complete variable domain (other parts from reference TRBV28 and TRBJ2-1): DVKVTQSSRYLVKRTGEKVFLECVQDMDHENMFWYRQDPGLGLRLIYFSYDVKMKEKGDIPEGYSVSREKKERFSLILESASTNQTSMYLCASRLDPYNEQFFGPGTRLTVL.

This rearrangement joins TRBV7-2 to TRBJ2-3; 9 positions match TRBD2. CDR1 SGHTA and CDR2 FQGNSA come from the germline V gene. V lost 5 bases to trimming and J lost 3 bases; unmatched junction nucleotides: 6. The CDR3 is made up of 15 amino acids. The CDR3 protein is CASSARGGRTDTQYF. As DNA, the CDR3 is TGTGCCAGCAGCGCGCGGGGGGGGAGAACAGATACGCAGTATTTT.

This clone was recorded many times. The chain uses TRBV5-1 and TRBJ2-7; no clear D. CDR1 and CDR2 from the germline V gene are SGHRS and YFSETQ. The CDR3 is 15 amino acids. V shed 0 bases and J shed 0 bases, with 10 bases lying between them. The CDR3 region has the DNA TGCGCCAGCAGCTTGGAGGCAGGAAGCTCCTACGAGCAGTACTTC. As protein: CASSLEAGSSYEQYF.

The rearrangement links TRBV5-1 to TRBJ2-5; D might be TRBD2 (6 bases). This CDR3 comprises 15 residues. In germline, CDR1 is SGHRS, CDR2 YFSETQ. V was pared by 0 bases and J by 2 bases, with 11 bases between. CDR3 coding DNA: TGCGCCAGCAGCTTGGAGGGACTGCAGCAAGAGACCCAGTACTTC. Encoded protein: CASSLEGLQQETQYF.

The rearrangement uses TRBV28 and TRBJ1-4; the match to TRBD1 covers 9 bases. The CDR3 is 15 amino acids. V lost 5 bases to trimming and J lost 11 bases; unmatched junction nucleotides: 12. Germline CDR1 reads MDHEN; CDR2 reads SYDVKM. The CDR3 protein is CASSPTGQGREKLFF. The DNA for the CDR3 is TGTGCCAGCAGTCCCACGGGACAGGGAAGGGAGAAACTGTTTTTT.

The chain is built from TRBV29-1 and TRBJ2-7; D possibly corresponds to TRBD1 (6 bases). Germline CDR1 is SQVTM and CDR2 is ANQGSEA. The V and J ends lost 0 bases and 3 bases respectively, with 6 bases between them. The CDR3 is 12 residues long. CDR3: CSVEEQGYEQYF. CDR3 DNA: TGCAGCGTTGAAGAACAGGGCTACGAGCAGTACTTC.

The chain uses TRBV2 and TRBJ2-7; D may be TRBD1 (6 bases). The V end lost 8 bases, the J end lost 5 bases, and 16 bases lay between the germline ends. Germline loops: CDR1 SNHLY, CDR2 FYNNEI. The CDR3 contains 13 residues. CDR3 nucleotide sequence: TGTGCCAGCCAAGACGTAGGGGGTAACGAGCAGTACTTC. Translation gives CASQDVGGNEQYF.

In the case of this clone: Other nucleotide sequences from this sample produce the same CDR3. This sequence joins TRBV6-1 and TRBJ2-1; 11 bases match TRBD2. V was clipped by 2 bases and J by 3 bases; unmatched bases: 0. CDR3 length equals 15 residues. Germline assignment: CDR1 MNHNS and CDR2 SASEGT. The CDR3 spells CASSELAGGYNEQFF. CDR3 nucleotides: TGTGCCAGCAGTGAACTAGCGGGAGGCTACAATGAGCAGTTCTTC.

The chain couples TRBV28 to TRBJ2-3, with 9 positions matching TRBD2. The CDR3 length is 17 residues. CDR1 and CDR2 from the germline V gene are MDHEN and SYDVKM. J gave up 2 bases and V 5 bases, and 11 bases lay outside the gene matches. CDR3 nucleotide sequence: TGTGCCAGCAGTACCCCTCTGGGACTAGCAGACACAGATACGCAGTATTTT. Translation gives CASSTPLGLADTDTQYF. The full variable domain, completed using reference TRBV28 and TRBJ2-3, is DVKVTQSSRYLVKRTGEKVFLECVQDMDHENMFWYRQDPGLGLRLIYFSYDVKMKEKGDIPEGYSVSREKKERFSLILESASTNQTSMYLCASSTPLGLADTDTQYFGPGTRLTVL.

V and J are TRBV27 and TRBJ2-1, with D possibly TRBD1 on 5 matching bases. The CDR3 runs to 14 residues. V gave up 1 base and J gave up 4 bases, with 8 bases separating them. Germline loops: CDR1 MNHEY, CDR2 SMNVEV (reference sequence). DNA of the CDR3: TGTGCCAGCAGTTTATATGACAGATACAATGAGCAGTTCTTC. Amino acid sequence: CASSLYDRYNEQFF.

The CDR3 spells CASSAGSSYEQYF. In DNA form, the CDR3 reads TGTGCCAGCAGCGCCGGGAGCTCCTACGAGCAGTACTTC. J is TRBJ2-7 and V is TRBV27, with D perhaps matching TRBD2 (6 bases). Germline V gives CDR1 MNHEY, CDR2 SMNVEV (reference sequence). This CDR3 spans 13 amino acids. V was pared by 6 bases and J by 0 bases, with 9 bases between.

The genes are TRBV7-9 and TRBJ2-3; possibly TRBD2 for D (6 bases). The CDR3 runs to 17 residues. The V gene's germline CDR1 is SEHNR and CDR2 FQNEAQ (reference sequence). Trimming removed 5 bases from V and 2 bases from J, with 20 bases in between. The CDR3 protein is CASSLNPYRRDTDTQYF. The CDR3 DNA reads as TGTGCCAGCAGCCTTAACCCCTACCGGCGGGACACAGATACGCAGTATTTT.

The V and J genes are TRBV9 and TRBJ2-1; TRBD2 matches at 8 bases. Germline V CDR1 and CDR2: SGDLS, YYNGEE. CDR3 length: 16 residues. Trimming cost V 3 bases and J 3 bases; bases outside gene matches: 8. The CDR3 DNA is TGTGCCAGCAGCGCCCAACTGGCGGGAGGCTACAATGAGCAGTTCTTC. Amino acid sequence: CASSAQLAGGYNEQFF.

This sequence joins TRBV9 and TRBJ2-1; TRBD1 is a possible D gene (5 bases). This CDR3 spans 14 amino acids. Trimming took 2 bases from V and 4 from J, leaving 10 bases between them. CDR1 is SGDLS, CDR2 YYNGEE, per germline. The CDR3 loop reads CASSVLSGYNEQFF. CDR3 DNA sequence: TGTGCCAGCAGCGTTTTATCAGGGTACAATGAGCAGTTCTTC.

The genes are TRBV7-6 and TRBJ2-7; D perhaps matches TRBD1 (6 bases). This CDR3 has 16 residues. V was trimmed by 5 bases and J by 0 bases, leaving 17 bases between them. Germline V gene lookup returns CDR1 SGHVS and CDR2 FNYEAQ. CDR3 bases: TGTGCCAGCAGCGCTATGGGGGCCCACAGCTCCTACGAGCAGTACTTC. Its protein is CASSAMGAHSSYEQYF.

The chain is built from TRBV15 and TRBJ1-4, with 8 bases aligning to TRBD1. The J segment lost 0 bases and the V segment lost 8 bases, leaving 5 bases of the junction unmatched. In germline, CDR1 is LNHNV, CDR2 YYDKDF (reference sequence). The CDR3 consists of 15 residues. The DNA for the CDR3 is TGTGCCACCCTCAGGGGGCCTGCAACTAATGAAAAACTGTTTTTT. It translates to CATLRGPATNEKLFF.

This chain uses TRBV28 with TRBJ2-3, with TRBD2 matching 9 bases. Germline V lookup: CDR1 MDHEN, CDR2 SYDVKM. This CDR3 has 17 residues. Germline trimming cut 7 bases from V and 5 bases from J; bases unmatched to any gene: 16. The CDR3, as DNA: TGTGCCAGCAACTCCTGGAGGGAGCGGGAGGACATAGATACGCAGTATTTT. It yields the protein CASNSWREREDIDTQYF.

The CDR3 DNA reads as TGTGCTAGCCTAACAGGGGGGTCCTATAGCAATCAGCCCCAGCATTTT. The encoded protein is CASLTGGSYSNQPQHF. The chain couples TRBV7-7 to TRBJ1-5; 8 bases fit TRBD1. CDR3 length: 16 amino acids. Germline CDR1 SSHAT, CDR2 FNYEAQ (reference sequence). The whole variable domain, filled in from reference TRBV7-7 and TRBJ1-5, reads GAGVSQSPRYKVTKRGQDVTLRCDPISSHATLYWYQQALGQGPEFLTYFNYEAQPDKSGLPSDRFSAERPEGSISTLTIQRTEQRDSAMYRCASLTGGSYSNQPQHFGDGTRLSIL.

The V and J genes are TRBV19 and TRBJ1-1, with D perhaps matching TRBD1 (5 bases). V shed 5 bases and J shed 0 bases, with 19 bases lying between them. Per germline, CDR1 LNHDA and CDR2 SQIVND (reference sequence). This CDR3 spans 17 amino acids. The chain's CDR3 is CASSLADTPNMNTEAFF. CDR3 in DNA: TGTGCCAGTAGTCTCGCGGACACCCCGAACATGAACACTGAAGCTTTCTTT.

The chain is built from TRBV5-4 and TRBJ2-5; D perhaps matches TRBD2 (6 bases). In germline, CDR1 is SGHNT, CDR2 YYREEE (reference sequence). Trimming left V 9 bases short and J 6 bases short, with 21 bases between. The CDR3 runs to 14 residues. The CDR3 nucleotides are TGTGCCACATCTTTATGGGCGGGAACGAAGACCCAGTACTTC. Translating gives CATSLWAGTKTQYF.

The chain carries TRBV27 and TRBJ1-5; 8 bases are a match to TRBD1. Unmatched junction bases numbered 6, after V lost 4 bases and J lost 4 bases. Germline V gene lookup returns CDR1 MNHEY and CDR2 SMNVEV (reference sequence). The CDR3 sequence is 15 residues long. CDR3 sequence: CASSSDRVPNQPQHF. CDR3 DNA: TGTGCCAGCAGTTCGGACAGGGTACCGAATCAGCCCCAGCATTTT.

The chain carries TRBV11-2 and TRBJ1-1; D is unresolved. The CDR3 has 13 amino acids. V lost 3 bases and J 1 base, leaving 6 bases between the germline ends. Germline V CDR1 and CDR2: SGHAT, FQNNGV. The CDR3 nucleotides are TGTGCCAGCAGCTTTTCCCAGAACACTGAAGCTTTCTTT. This translates into CASSFSQNTEAFF.

J is TRBJ1-1 and V is TRBV2, with D possibly matching TRBD1 (6 bases). This CDR3 is built from 12 residues. The ends were cut back, 2 bases at V and 7 bases at J, with 8 bases in the middle. CDR1 is SNHLY, CDR2 FYNNEI, per germline. This CDR3 is CASSEQGSEAFF. The CDR3 DNA follows: TGTGCCAGCAGTGAACAGGGGAGTGAAGCTTTCTTT.

The chain couples TRBV29-1 to TRBJ2-5; tentative D call: TRBD2 (5 bases). Trimming took off 5 bases at V and 5 bases at J, with 12 bases between the two ends. The CDR3 consists of 12 residues. CDR1 is SQVTM, CDR2 ANQGSEA, per germline. The DNA of the CDR3 is TGCAGCGTTCGAGGGTCTTGGGAGACCCAGTACTTC. Its translation: CSVRGSWETQYF.

V is TRBV7-8 and J is TRBJ1-6, with 7 bases that match TRBD1. V shed 5 bases and J 7 bases; nucleotides not matched to a gene: 8. CDR3 length equals 15 residues. Germline V gives CDR1 SGHVS, CDR2 FQNEAQ. CDR3 DNA sequence: TGTGCCAGCAGCACCCGGACAGGCAAGAATTCACCCCTCCACTTT. Residues: CASSTRTGKNSPLHF.

CDR3 DNA: TGTGCCAGTAGTTCGAAGGGACACCAGAACACTGAAGCTTTCTTT. It yields the protein CASSSKGHQNTEAFF. V and J are TRBV19 and TRBJ1-1; D is possibly TRBD1 (6 bases). Germline V lookup: CDR1 LNHDA, CDR2 SQIVND (reference sequence). The ends were cut back, 5 bases at V and 1 base at J, with 14 bases in the middle. CDR3 size: 15 residues.

The table lists this clone with a few counts. The chain links TRBV11-2 to TRBJ2-1; 7 bases match TRBD1. This CDR3 is 15 amino acids long. From germline, CDR1 is SGHAT and CDR2 FQNNGV. Trimming took 0 bases from V and 3 from J; bases not matched to a gene: 2. This chain's CDR3 is CASSLEGGFYNEQFF. The DNA of the CDR3 is TGTGCCAGCAGCTTAGAAGGGGGCTTCTACAATGAGCAGTTCTTC.

This chain uses TRBV19 with TRBJ1-2; 7 bases fit TRBD1. CDR3 size: 19 residues. The J segment lost 2 bases and the V segment lost 6 bases, leaving 21 bases of the junction unmatched. Germline V gene data show CDR1 as LNHDA and CDR2 as SQIVND (reference sequence). CDR3 loop: CASRGPRGGYKGANYGYTF. CDR3 coding DNA: TGTGCCAGTAGGGGCCCTCGCGGTGGGTACAAGGGGGCGAACTATGGCTACACCTTC. Filled out from reference TRBV19 and TRBJ1-2, the complete variable domain reads DGGITQSPKYLFRKEGQNVTLSCEQNLNHDAMYWYRQDPGQGLRLIYYSQIVNDFQKGDIAEGYSVSREKKESFPLTVTSAQKNPTAFYLCASRGPRGGYKGANYGYTFGSGTRLTVV.

The chain has TRBV5-1 and TRBJ2-2; D not certain. This CDR3 comprises 12 residues. Trimming cost V 1 base and J 6 bases, with 4 bases left between them. Looked up from germline, CDR1 is SGHRS and CDR2 is YFSETQ. The CDR3 nucleotides read TGCGCCAGCAGCTTGTTCTCCGGGGAGCTGTTTTTT. It encodes CASSLFSGELFF.